The text below deals with one T cell receptor (beta chain). Antigen: not known. This CDR3 contains 15 residues. Germline CDR1 is MNHNS and CDR2 is SASEGT. V lost 6 bases, J lost 2 bases, and 7 bases stayed unmatched. The data were obtained in a study of T-cell memory formation after mild COVID-19. MiXCR, run by TCRdb on the 5' RACE reads, gives a single entry per CDR3 protein. Of about 560,000 distinct CDR3 sequences listed, around 16% are singletons. Findings and limits, study-wide: Second-wave clones with a day 37 peak had unconfirmed SARS-CoV-2 specificity. There was a balanced CD4/CD8 profile in clones contracting day 15 to 85, and later expanders leaned CD4+.

This chain links TRBV6-1 with TRBJ2-3; 8 nucleotides agree with TRBD1. The TCR was taken from an adult woman who had mild COVID-19 (a few samples of this study predate the infection). Cell type and time point are not known. Sequencing used PBMCs or a T cell subset sorted from them (not recorded which). CDR3 in amino acids: CASRPDRVFTDTQYF. The DNA for the CDR3 is TGTGCCAGCAGACCGGACAGGGTGTTCACAGATACGCAGTATTTT.